The 19 T cell receptor beta chains in this list originate from one sample, sequenced in a study of T-cell memory formation after mild COVID-19. One entry per CDR3 protein, called by TCRdb with MiXCR from the 5' RACE reads. Here the sample spans about 140,000 distinct CDR3 sequences, roughly 15% being singletons. The sample taken for sequencing was PBMCs or a T cell subset sorted from them (not recorded which). The receptors originated from an adult woman who had mild COVID-19 (a few samples of this study predate the infection). Cell type and time point are not known.

The sample holds one count of this clonotype. This rearrangement joins TRBV12-3 or TRBV12-4 to TRBJ2-4, with a tentative D call TRBD1 (6 bases). CDR3 size: 14 residues. The V end lost 3 bases, the J end lost 8 bases, and 14 bases lay between the germline ends. This chain's CDR3 is CASSLSGGEYIQYF. The CDR3 DNA sequence: TGTGCCAGCAGTTTGTCTGGGGGCGAGTACATTCAGTACTTC.

This clonotype was seen a few times. The chain links TRBV30 to TRBJ1-4; no firm D call. The germline V gene has CDR1 GTSNPN and CDR2 SVGIG (reference sequence). The CDR3 has 13 amino acids. Trimming removed 3 bases at V and 4 bases at J, with 9 bases between. As DNA, the CDR3 is TGTGCCTGGAGAAGACTCAGTAATGAAAAACTGTTTTTT. This gives the protein CAWRRLSNEKLFF.

The chain employs TRBV12-3 or TRBV12-4 and TRBJ2-1; TRBD1 aligns across 12 bases. This CDR3 has 16 amino acids. V dropped 6 bases and J dropped 0; count of bases not matched to a gene: 3. CDR3 DNA: TGTGCCAGCAGGGGGACAGGGGGCTCCTCCTACAATGAGCAGTTCTTC. It encodes CASRGTGGSSYNEQFF.

This clonotype was counted only a few times. The gene calls are TRBV5-1 and TRBJ2-3; 11 nucleotides agree with TRBD2. The CDR3 is made up of 17 amino acids. Losses at the gene ends were 4 bases for V and 0 bases for J; bases not matched to a gene: 7. The germline V gene encodes CDR1 SGHRS and CDR2 YFSETQ. Written as DNA, the CDR3 is TGCGCCAGCAGCACGGGACTAGCGGCAACTAGCACAGATACGCAGTATTTT. Its translation is CASSTGLAATSTDTQYF. Full variable domain (outside the CDR3, taken from reference TRBV5-1 and TRBJ2-3): KAGVTQTPRYLIKTRGQQVTLSCSPISGHRSVSWYQQTPGQGLQFLFEYFSETQRNKGNFPGRFSGRQFSNSRSEMNVSTLELGDSALYLCASSTGLAATSTDTQYFGPGTRLTVL.

The chain carries TRBV12-3 or TRBV12-4 and TRBJ2-3; D is unclear. V was pared by 6 bases and J by 1 base, with 14 bases between. This CDR3 spans 15 amino acids. The CDR3 coding sequence is TGTGCCAGCAGCTGGAGAGGTGGGGGCACAGATACGCAGTATTTT. Amino acids: CASSWRGGGTDTQYF.

There are a few counts of this clonotype. This rearrangement joins TRBV5-5 to TRBJ2-5, with D unclear. CDR1 is SGHKS, CDR2 YYEKEE, per germline (reference sequence). The CDR3 is 13 amino acids. Trimming cost V 0 bases and J 3 bases, with 6 bases left between them. CDR3 in amino acids: CASSLVGKETQYF. In DNA, the CDR3 is TGTGCCAGCAGCTTGGTGGGGAAAGAGACCCAGTACTTC. Supplemented by reference TRBV5-5 and TRBJ2-5, the full variable domain reads DAGVTQSPTHLIKTRGQQVTLRCSPISGHKSVSWYQQVLGQGPQFIFQYYEKEERGRGNFPDRFSARQFPNYSSELNVNALLLGDSALYLCASSLVGKETQYFGPGTRLLVL.

This chain joins TRBV9 and TRBJ2-1; D is unresolved. Trimming took 3 bases from V and 1 from J, leaving 11 bases between them. The germline CDR1 and CDR2 sequences are SGDLS and YYNGEE. CDR3 length: 15 residues. CDR3: CASSGGGESYNEQFF. The CDR3 bases are TGTGCCAGCAGCGGAGGTGGGGAATCCTACAATGAGCAGTTCTTC.

The rearrangement uses TRBV20-1 and TRBJ1-2, with D perhaps matching TRBD1 (6 bases). The CDR3 has 14 amino acids. V was trimmed by 2 bases and J by 2 bases, leaving 12 bases between them. Per the germline V gene, CDR1 is DFQATT and CDR2 is SNEGSKA (reference sequence). The CDR3 DNA reads TGCAGTGCTAGAAAAGGGGGTGGGAACTATGGCTACACCTTC. Translated, it gives CSARKGGGNYGYTF.

The chain combines TRBV11-2 with TRBJ2-1, with TRBD2 identical over 10 bases. Germline-derived CDR1 and CDR2 are SGHAT and FQNNGV. The V segment lost 0 bases and the J segment 5 bases; nucleotides outside the gene matches: 10. CDR3 length equals 18 residues. Here the CDR3 DNA reads TGTGCCAGCAGCTTAGATATTAGGCTAGCGGGAGACAACAATGAGCAGTTCTTC. Encoded protein: CASSLDIRLAGDNNEQFF.

The V call is TRBV20-1, the J call TRBJ1-6; D remains ambiguous. This CDR3 has 16 amino acids. Trimming shortened V by 4 bases and J by 0 bases, and 13 bases separated the two germline ends. CDR1 is DFQATT, CDR2 SNEGSKA, per germline (reference sequence). The CDR3 DNA is TGCAGTGCTATTTGGACCGAAAGCTCCTATAATTCACCCCTCCACTTT. Residues: CSAIWTESSYNSPLHF.

This chain links TRBV29-1 with TRBJ2-7, with 7 bases aligning to TRBD1. The V gene end was trimmed by 0 bases and the J gene end by 3 bases; junction bases not matched to a gene: 5. Germline V gene data show CDR1 as SQVTM and CDR2 as ANQGSEA. The CDR3 runs to 14 residues. The DNA for the CDR3 is TGCAGCGTTGAAGAGGCAGGGGGTAGCTACGAGCAGTACTTC. Its translation is CSVEEAGGSYEQYF.

This clonotype has just a few counts. This chain uses TRBV12-3 or TRBV12-4 with TRBJ2-1; D is perhaps TRBD2 (6 bases). The CDR3 has 16 residues. V lost 8 bases and J 3 bases, leaving 20 bases between the germline ends. CDR3 bases: TGTGCCAGCGCCCTCGACGGGGGTGGGCTCTACAATGAGCAGTTCTTC. This translates into CASALDGGGLYNEQFF.

This clonotype was seen more than once but under ten times. The CDR3 coding sequence is TGTGCCAGCAGCTTCAGACTAGTGGGGGAGCTGTTTTTT. It translates to CASSFRLVGELFF. The chain employs TRBV5-4 and TRBJ2-2; weak D call: TRBD2 (6 bases). Between the trimmed V and J ends, which lost 2 bases and 8 bases, there was a span of 10 bases. CDR1 and CDR2 (germline): SGHNT, YYREEE (reference sequence). The CDR3 extends over 13 amino acids. The full variable domain, with the rest looked up from reference TRBV5-4 and TRBJ2-2, is ETGVTQSPTHLIKTRGQQVTLRCSSQSGHNTVSWYQQALGQGPQFIFQYYREEENGRGNFPPRFSGLQFPNYSSELNVNALELDDSALYLCASSFRLVGELFFGEGSRLTVL.

This sequence joins TRBV7-2 and TRBJ2-7; possibly TRBD1 for D (6 bases). This CDR3 region has 15 residues. Between the trimmed V and J ends, which lost 5 bases and 0 bases, there was a span of 14 bases. Germline lookup yields CDR1 SGHTA and CDR2 FQGNSA. CDR3 DNA: TGTGCCAGCAGCCACACGAGGGGGAACTCCTACGAGCAGTACTTC. Translated: CASSHTRGNSYEQYF.

The CDR3 reads CASSLDRPRGNEQFF. DNA of the CDR3: TGTGCCAGCAGTTTAGACAGGCCCCGTGGGAATGAGCAGTTCTTC. V usage is TRBV2 and J usage is TRBJ2-1, with a possible D match to TRBD1 (6 bases). Trimming pared 5 bases from V and 7 bases from J, leaving 18 bases between. The germline gives CDR1 SNHLY, CDR2 FYNNEI. This CDR3 spans 15 amino acids.

The chain has TRBV30 and TRBJ2-3; D perhaps matches TRBD2 (6 bases). CDR1 is GTSNPN, CDR2 SVGIG, per germline (reference sequence). Trimming pared 7 bases from V and 2 bases from J, leaving 19 bases between. The CDR3 spans 15 residues. CDR3 amino acids: CALWVGRSITDTQYF. DNA of the CDR3: TGTGCCTTATGGGTGGGGAGGAGTATCACAGATACGCAGTATTTT.

This sequence joins TRBV2 and TRBJ2-1; the match to TRBD2 covers 9 bases. Looked up from germline, CDR1 is SNHLY and CDR2 is FYNNEI. Trimming removed 11 bases from V and 2 bases from J; junction bases left unmatched: 7. The CDR3 has 14 residues. CDR3 sequence: CAGHSGGTYNEQFF. Here the CDR3 DNA reads TGTGCCGGACATAGCGGGGGAACCTACAATGAGCAGTTCTTC. The whole variable domain, filled in from reference TRBV2 and TRBJ2-1, reads EPEVTQTPSHQVTQMGQEVILRCVPISNHLYFYWYRQILGQKVEFLVSFYNNEISEKSEIFDDQFSVERPDGSNFTLKIRSTKLEDSAMYFCAGHSGGTYNEQFFGPGTRLTVL.

This clonotype turned up a few times. The rearrangement joins TRBV19 to TRBJ2-7, with TRBD1 identical over 7 bases. CDR3 length: 15 amino acids. Germline values: CDR1 LNHDA, CDR2 SQIVND (reference sequence). Trimming at V came to 5 bases and at J to 4 bases, leaving 11 bases not matched to a gene. The CDR3 protein is CASSHTGTAAYEQYF. CDR3 DNA sequence: TGTGCCAGTAGTCACACCGGGACAGCCGCTTACGAGCAGTACTTC. Based on the CDR3 plus reference TRBV19 and TRBJ2-7, the full variable domain is DGGITQSPKYLFRKEGQNVTLSCEQNLNHDAMYWYRQDPGQGLRLIYYSQIVNDFQKGDIAEGYSVSREKKESFPLTVTSAQKNPTAFYLCASSHTGTAAYEQYFGPGTRLTVT.

The chain is built from TRBV20-1 and TRBJ2-7; D is possibly TRBD1 or TRBD2 (6 bases each). In germline, CDR1 is DFQATT, CDR2 SNEGSKA (reference sequence). CDR3 size: 16 residues. The ends were cut back, 0 bases at V and 2 bases at J, with 17 bases in the middle. The CDR3 DNA is TGCAGTGCTAGAGATGGGGGCGGGACGGAGGCCTACGAGCAGTACTTC. This codes for CSARDGGGTEAYEQYF.